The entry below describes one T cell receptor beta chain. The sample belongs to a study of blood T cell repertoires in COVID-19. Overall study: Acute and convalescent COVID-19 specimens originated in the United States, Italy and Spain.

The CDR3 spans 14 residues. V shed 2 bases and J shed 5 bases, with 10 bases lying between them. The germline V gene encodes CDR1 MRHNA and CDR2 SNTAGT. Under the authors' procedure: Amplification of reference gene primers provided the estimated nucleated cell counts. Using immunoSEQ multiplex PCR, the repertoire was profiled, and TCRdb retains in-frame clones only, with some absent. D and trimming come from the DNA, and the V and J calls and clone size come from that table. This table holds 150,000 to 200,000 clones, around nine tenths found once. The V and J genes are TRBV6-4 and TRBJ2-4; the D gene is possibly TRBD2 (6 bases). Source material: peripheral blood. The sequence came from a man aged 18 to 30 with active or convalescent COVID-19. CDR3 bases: TGTGCCAGCAGTGACCAGGGAGGTGAAAACATTCAGTACTTC. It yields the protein CASSDQGGENIQYF.